The entry below gives a single T cell receptor beta chain sequence along with its context. This sample was included in a study of shared clonotypes between healthy human individuals. Study background: Donors were a couple of women and a few men aged 18 to 49.

Profiling relied on immunoSEQ multiplex PCR, and the TCRdb table lists in-frame clones only, not all of them. The profile shows approximately 2.5 million clones, 85% to 95% of them singletons. Per the germline V gene, CDR1 is SGHRS and CDR2 is YFSETQ. The CDR3 consists of 14 residues. Trimming took 4 bases from V and 7 from J, leaving 14 bases between them. What was sequenced was naive CD4+ T cells sorted from blood. The subset denotes: CD45RA+ positively selected. This chain uses TRBV5-1 with TRBJ1-4, with unresolved D. The sequence was collected from a young man in good health. CDR3 residues: CASSADGRSEKLFF. CDR3 DNA sequence: TGCGCCAGCAGCGCGGACGGTCGGAGTGAAAAACTGTTTTTT.